This TCR beta chain came from a study of blood T cell repertoires in COVID-19. For the study at large: Samples taken during acute and convalescent COVID-19 were collected in the United States, Italy and Spain. In each case, the material was cDNA or gDNA derived from T cells, B-cell-depleted T cells, or PBMCs.

Methods used by the authors: Amplification from reference gene primers served as the basis for estimated nucleated cell counts. Here immunoSEQ multiplex PCR was the method, and the copy in TCRdb shows in-frame clones only, minus some. The V and J calls and clone size were taken over from that table, and D and trimming were inferred from the DNA. This sample carries fewer than 140,000 clones, around 78% of them seen once, and the ten largest clones take more than 5.5%. The CDR3 sequence is 14 residues long. The V end lost 2 bases, the J end lost 8 bases, and 13 bases lay between the germline ends. CDR1 and CDR2 (germline): MNHEY, SVGEGT. Seattle patient enrollment occurred during active infection, with longitudinal follow-up thereafter.

Source material: peripheral blood. This TCR derives from an older man with COVID-19, enrolled during active disease. The genes are TRBV6-2 or TRBV6-3 and TRBJ2-4; D gene unclear. CDR3 nucleotide sequence: TGTGCCAGCAGTTACCTGGCCCGCGGAGACATTCAGTACTTC. It specifies CASSYLARGDIQYF.